These 27 T cell receptor beta chains were sequenced from one sample in a study of Graves' ophthalmopathy and Graves' hyperthyroidism. The authors amplified TCR beta CDR3 regions from RNA transcripts. Second-round multiplex PCR came after a first-round RT-PCR that employed HTBI primers. TCRdb used MiXCR to reprocess the multiplex PCR reads, holding one entry per CDR3 protein. The sample has approximately 210,000 distinct CDR3 sequences, around a fifth seen once. The specimen was peripheral blood. The source is a woman aged 50 to 60 with Graves' ophthalmopathy.

This clonotype occurred many times. The genes are TRBV7-6 and TRBJ2-7; maybe TRBD1 (5 bases). The CDR3 has 15 amino acids. V was trimmed by 3 bases and J by 0 bases, leaving 12 bases between them. Germline CDR1 reads SGHVS; CDR2 reads FNYEAQ. The CDR3 protein is CASSFSDSNSYEQYF. The CDR3 DNA is TGTGCCAGCAGCTTCTCCGACAGCAACTCCTACGAGCAGTACTTC. Using reference TRBV7-6 and TRBJ2-7 for the parts outside the CDR3, the full variable domain is GAGVSQSPRYKVTKRGQDVALRCDPISGHVSLYWYRQALGQGPEFLTYFNYEAQQDKSGLPNDRFSAERPEGSISTLTIQRTEQRDSAMYRCASSFSDSNSYEQYFGPGTRLTVT.

This clonotype was detected many times. The J gene is TRBJ2-4, the V gene TRBV20-1, with 7 bases that match TRBD1. The CDR3 contains 16 residues. J was trimmed by 13 bases and V by 0 bases; bases with no gene match: 18. CDR1 is DFQATT and CDR2 is SNEGSKA in the germline V gene (reference sequence). CDR3 coding DNA: TGCAGTGCTAGAGATAGGCGTGGATCGACAGGGCTGCAACAGTACTTC. Its translation: CSARDRRGSTGLQQYF.

The chain has TRBV4-1 and TRBJ1-2; D is perhaps TRBD1 (6 bases). With 0 bases removed from V and 5 bases from J, the gap between germline ends came to 13 bases. The CDR3 covers 15 residues. The germline gives CDR1 MGHRA, CDR2 YSYEKL. CDR3 nucleotide sequence: TGCGCCAGCAGCCAAGAACGGGGGGCTGTGTATGGCTACACCTTC. This encodes CASSQERGAVYGYTF.

This clonotype has more than one count but fewer than ten. V is TRBV6-5 and J is TRBJ2-5; D possibly matches TRBD1 or TRBD2 (7 bases each). The germline V gene has CDR1 MNHEY and CDR2 SVGAGI. Trimming left V 2 bases short and J 7 bases short, with 17 bases between. The CDR3 has 15 amino acids. CDR3 nucleotide sequence: TGTGCCAGCAGTTACGCCCGACAGGGAGGGGCGACCCAGTACTTC. Translation: CASSYARQGGATQYF.

This clonotype occurred many times. The chain combines TRBV5-1 with TRBJ2-5, with 7 bases fitting TRBD1. Germline assignment: CDR1 SGHRS and CDR2 YFSETQ. The CDR3 loop spans 15 amino acids. Losses at the gene ends were 7 bases for V and 4 bases for J; bases not matched to a gene: 13. The CDR3 protein is CASSFGSGQRETQYF. CDR3 sequence (DNA): TGCGCCAGCTCGTTCGGGTCGGGACAGAGAGAGACCCAGTACTTC.

This clonotype was observed at least ten times. V gene TRBV20-1 combines with J gene TRBJ1-6, with D perhaps matching TRBD1 (6 bases). The CDR3 consists of 15 residues. V gave up 2 bases and J gave up 8 bases, with 16 bases separating them. Per the germline V gene, CDR1 is DFQATT and CDR2 is SNEGSKA (reference sequence). CDR3 DNA sequence: TGCAGTGCTAGACCCCAGGGACATACCGATTCACCCCTCCACTTT. Translation gives CSARPQGHTDSPLHF.

The chain uses TRBV20-1 and TRBJ2-5; D perhaps matches TRBD1 (6 bases). Germline V gene data show CDR1 as DFQATT and CDR2 as SNEGSKA (reference sequence). The V gene lost 5 bases and the J gene lost 5 bases, with 15 bases spanning the gap. The CDR3 spans 13 residues. CDR3 sequence reads: CSAYGYQGETQYF. CDR3 coding DNA: TGCAGTGCTTATGGATATCAGGGGGAGACCCAGTACTTC.

The CDR3 DNA sequence: TGTGCCAGCAGCTCACTACGACGGACAGGTGAAGCTTTCTTT. Its translation is CASSSLRRTGEAFF. The chain employs TRBV11-2 and TRBJ1-1; 7 nucleotides align to TRBD1. CDR1 and CDR2 from the germline V gene are SGHAT and FQNNGV. The ends lost 4 bases at V and 7 bases at J; junction bases unmatched: 9. CDR3 length: 14 residues.

This clonotype was counted at least ten times. This chain uses TRBV20-1 with TRBJ1-2; TRBD1 agrees at 8 bases. This CDR3 spans 12 amino acids. Trimming at V came to 6 bases and at J to 7 bases, leaving 7 bases not matched to a gene. Germline CDR1 is DFQATT and CDR2 is SNEGSKA (reference sequence). The CDR3 here is CSARQGLFGYTF. In DNA, the CDR3 is TGCAGTGCGCGACAGGGGCTGTTTGGCTACACCTTC.

This clonotype was detected ten times or more. The chain has TRBV20-1 and TRBJ1-2; tentatively, D is TRBD1 (6 bases). The CDR3 consists of 13 residues. CDR1 and CDR2 from the germline V gene are DFQATT and SNEGSKA (reference sequence). The V end was cut by 3 bases, the J end by 6 bases, with 14 bases between. CDR3 bases: TGCAGTGCTAGCCCTCGGGGGGCTGATGGCTACACCTTC. This translates into CSASPRGADGYTF.

In this sample, this clonotype turned up many times. V usage is TRBV28 and J usage is TRBJ1-2; D not resolved. Germline V CDR1 and CDR2: MDHEN, SYDVKM. There are 14 residues in the CDR3. V lost 5 bases and J 7 bases, leaving 17 bases between the germline ends. CDR3 in amino acids: CASSVPGSKSGYTF. The DNA of the CDR3 is TGTGCCAGCAGTGTGCCCGGGAGTAAGTCTGGCTACACCTTC.

This clonotype was observed many times. This chain connects TRBV7-6 to TRBJ2-5, with a tentative D call TRBD1 (5 bases). This CDR3 region has 14 residues. Germline lookup yields CDR1 SGHVS and CDR2 FNYEAQ. Trimming shortened V by 3 bases and J by 2 bases, and 10 bases separated the two germline ends. The CDR3 spells CASSLRTLQETQYF. For the CDR3, the DNA is TGTGCCAGCAGCTTGAGGACACTTCAAGAGACCCAGTACTTC.

The chain has TRBV20-1 and TRBJ2-5; possible D gene TRBD2, 6 bases. The end of the DNA aligns better with TRBJ2-1, so the J call may be wrong. The CDR3 runs to 16 residues. Germline V gives CDR1 DFQATT, CDR2 SNEGSKA (reference sequence). CDR3 region: CSARDLGGWRQEAQFF. DNA of the CDR3: TGCAGTGCTAGAGATCTGGGGGGTTGGAGGCAAGAGGCCCAGTTCTTC.

The chain is built from TRBV4-3 and TRBJ2-5; 9 bases map to TRBD1. The CDR3 extends over 16 amino acids. The junction had 6 bases not matched to a gene; V was cut back by 3 bases and J by 1 base. Germline V gene data show CDR1 as LGHNA and CDR2 as YSLEER. In DNA, the CDR3 is TGCGCCAGCAGCCAGGGGGACAGGGCCGTCCAAGAGACCCAGTACTTC. Amino acid sequence: CASSQGDRAVQETQYF.

This clonotype was found many times. The genes are TRBV13 and TRBJ2-7; the D is unclear. Germline CDR1 is PRHDT and CDR2 is FYEKMQ (reference sequence). The CDR3 is 14 residues long. Trimming left V 0 bases short and J 6 bases short, with 12 bases between. The CDR3 is CASSLGTPSREQYF. The CDR3 bases are TGTGCCAGCAGCTTAGGGACCCCTTCCCGCGAGCAGTACTTC.

This clonotype was recorded at least ten times. CDR3 region: CASTRTSGNTIYF. In DNA, the CDR3 is TGTGCCAGCACCCGGACCTCTGGAAACACCATATATTTT. The chain joins TRBV28 to TRBJ1-3; D unclear. The germline V and J ends were trimmed by 7 bases and 0 bases, with 7 bases remaining between them. The CDR3 runs 13 residues. Germline V gives CDR1 MDHEN, CDR2 SYDVKM.

This clonotype was detected many times. The CDR3 sequence: CASSLSDFTDTQYF. DNA of the CDR3: TGCGCCAGCAGCTTGAGTGACTTCACAGATACGCAGTATTTT. The chain employs TRBV5-1 and TRBJ2-3; no firm D call. Trimming shortened V by 1 base and J by 2 bases, and 8 bases separated the two germline ends. The CDR3 consists of 14 residues. Germline V CDR1 and CDR2: SGHRS, YFSETQ.

This clonotype was picked up many times. This rearrangement joins TRBV24-1 to TRBJ2-5, with D maybe TRBD1 (6 bases). Germline V CDR1 and CDR2: KGHDR, SFDVKD. V was trimmed by 0 bases and J by 5 bases, leaving 9 bases between them. This CDR3 contains 14 residues. The CDR3 nucleotides are TGTGCCACCAGTGATTTGCAGGGGATGGAGACCCAGTACTTC. Its translation: CATSDLQGMETQYF.

The table lists this clonotype with many counts. J is TRBJ2-6 and V is TRBV15, with 7 bases identical to TRBD1. Trimming cost V 3 bases and J 4 bases; bases outside gene matches: 15. Looked up from germline, CDR1 is LNHNV and CDR2 is YYDKDF (reference sequence). This CDR3 has 19 amino acids. CDR3 nucleotide sequence: TGTGCCACCAGCAGGGATCTGCTAGGGACAGCCACAGGGGCCAACGTCCTGACTTTC. It is translated as CATSRDLLGTATGANVLTF.

This clonotype was detected only a few times. The chain carries TRBV10-2 and TRBJ2-2; 8 positions agree with TRBD2. The CDR3 contains 16 residues. V was clipped by 7 bases and J by 6 bases; unmatched bases: 13. Germline CDR1 reads WSHSY; CDR2 reads SAAADI. The CDR3 reads CASISPGLGSSGELFF. The CDR3 DNA reads as TGCGCCAGCATCTCGCCGGGACTAGGGTCCTCCGGGGAGCTGTTTTTT.

J is TRBJ2-7 and V is TRBV15; 8 nucleotides match TRBD1. The germline gives CDR1 LNHNV, CDR2 YYDKDF (reference sequence). J lost 4 bases, V lost 1 base, and 6 bases had no gene match. The CDR3 has 15 residues. The CDR3 loop is CATSRALDRAYEQYF. The DNA for the CDR3 is TGTGCCACCAGCAGAGCGTTGGACAGGGCATACGAGCAGTACTTC.

This clonotype appeared many times. The chain employs TRBV6-5 and TRBJ2-5, with D tentatively TRBD2 (6 bases). With 8 bases removed from V and 2 bases from J, the gap between germline ends came to 15 bases. Germline V CDR1 and CDR2: MNHEY, SVGAGI. The length of the CDR3 is 14 residues. The CDR3 region is CASGGFVGQETQYF. In nucleotides, the CDR3 is TGTGCCAGCGGGGGGTTTGTGGGGCAAGAGACCCAGTACTTC.

This clonotype was found many times. The chain links TRBV12-3 or TRBV12-4 to TRBJ1-2; D perhaps matches TRBD1 (6 bases). Trimming took off 7 bases at V and 12 bases at J, with 15 bases between the two ends. This CDR3 contains 11 residues. CDR3 loop: CASTARGRNTF. CDR3 bases: TGTGCCAGCACCGCCCGGGGGCGTAACACCTTC.

The chain has TRBV6-1 and TRBJ1-2; 12 nucleotides line up with TRBD1. Germline CDR1 reads MNHNS; CDR2 reads SASEGT. Trimming took 6 bases from V and 8 from J; bases not matched to a gene: 10. The CDR3 contains 15 residues. The CDR3 here is CASRTTGQGASGYTF. As DNA, the CDR3 is TGTGCCAGCAGAACCACGGGACAGGGGGCGTCCGGCTACACCTTC.

There are many counts of this clonotype. The chain has TRBV20-1 and TRBJ2-5; D tentatively reads TRBD1 or TRBD2 (5 bases each). Germline V CDR1 and CDR2: DFQATT, SNEGSKA (reference sequence). Trimming removed 5 bases from V and 1 base from J, with 17 bases in between. This CDR3 is 15 amino acids long. In DNA form, the CDR3 reads TGCAGTGCTGACCTCGTTCGGGGACGCCAAGAGACCCAGTACTTC. Protein product: CSADLVRGRQETQYF.

This clonotype was detected many times. The genes are TRBV5-1 and TRBJ1-5; D remains ambiguous. The CDR3 is 13 amino acids. V dropped 0 bases and J dropped 4 bases, with 5 bases sitting between them. Germline V CDR1 and CDR2: SGHRS, YFSETQ. CDR3 residues: CASSLGDNQPQHF. CDR3 coding DNA: TGCGCCAGCAGCTTGGGGGATAATCAGCCCCAGCATTTT.

This clonotype came up many times. This chain connects TRBV6-1 to TRBJ1-1, with D possibly TRBD1 on 5 matching bases. From germline, CDR1 is MNHNS and CDR2 SASEGT. Trimming took off 6 bases at V and 7 bases at J, with 21 bases between the two ends. This CDR3 has 15 amino acids. Here the CDR3 DNA reads TGTGCCAGCAGAGAATCCCAGGGTCTCATCATTGAAGCTTTCTTT. Protein: CASRESQGLIIEAFF.